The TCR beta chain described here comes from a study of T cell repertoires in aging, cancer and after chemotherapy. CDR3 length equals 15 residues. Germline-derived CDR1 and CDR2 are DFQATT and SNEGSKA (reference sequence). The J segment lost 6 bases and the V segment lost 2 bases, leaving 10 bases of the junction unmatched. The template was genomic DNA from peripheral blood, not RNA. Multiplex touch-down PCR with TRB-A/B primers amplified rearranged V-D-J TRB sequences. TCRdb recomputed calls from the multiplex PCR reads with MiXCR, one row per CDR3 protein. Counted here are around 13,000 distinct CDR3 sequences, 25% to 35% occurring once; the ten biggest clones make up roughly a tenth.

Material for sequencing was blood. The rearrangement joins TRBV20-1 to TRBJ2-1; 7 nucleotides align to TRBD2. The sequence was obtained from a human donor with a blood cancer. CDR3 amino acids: CSARKSRGSCNEQFF. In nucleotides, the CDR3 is TGCAGTGCTAGAAAAAGTCGCGGGAGCTGCAATGAGCAGTTCTTC.